The rows below give T cell receptor beta chains drawn from one sample of a study of beta chain features in type 1 diabetes. Method: immunoSEQ multiplex PCR; TCRdb's copy keeps in-frame clones and lacks some. The sample lists about 250,000 clones, 11% to 15% occurring once. Sequenced input: naive CD4+ T cells from blood. The receptor set was obtained from a woman between 40 and 55 years old in good health. Both conserved end residues are part of each CDR3. Fields, in order: J gene, V gene, D gene, clone size, CDR3 protein, CDR3 DNA. The D gene is left open where the match is weak. Size is omitted from some rows. Given values are once, few, many or a class for expanded clones.

j_gene: TRBJ2-7; v_gene: TRBV2; d_gene: TRBD1; abundance: -; CDR3aa: CASSEAGGKGDREYF; CDR3nt: TGTGCCAGCAGTGAAGCGGGGGGCAAAGGGGACAGGGAGTACTTC
j_gene: TRBJ2-5; v_gene: TRBV7-2; d_gene: TRBD1; abundance: -; CDR3aa: CASTVSRGRETQYF; CDR3nt: TGTGCCAGCACCGTTTCGAGGGGGCGGGAGACCCAGTACTTC
j_gene: TRBJ2-1; v_gene: TRBV5-4; d_gene: TRBD1; abundance: few; CDR3aa: CAVWGQGVYNEQFF; CDR3nt: TGTGCCGTTTGGGGACAGGGGGTGTACAATGAGCAGTTCTTC
j_gene: TRBJ2-1; v_gene: TRBV6-1; d_gene: TRBD2; abundance: -; CDR3aa: CASISSGRSYNEQFF; CDR3nt: TGTGCCAGCATAAGTAGCGGGCGCTCCTACAATGAGCAGTTCTTC
j_gene: TRBJ2-5; v_gene: TRBV7-2; d_gene: TRBD2; abundance: few; CDR3aa: CASSLGSSGGETQYF; CDR3nt: TGTGCCAGCAGCTTAGGTTCTAGCGGGGGGGAGACCCAGTACTTC
j_gene: TRBJ1-2; v_gene: TRBV7-9; d_gene: TRBD1; abundance: -; CDR3aa: CASSLGDRIVRTF; CDR3nt: TGTGCCAGCAGCTTAGGGGACAGGATTGTGCGTACCTTC
j_gene: TRBJ2-2; v_gene: TRBV5-1; d_gene: -; abundance: -; CDR3aa: CASSFKTGRLDAGELFF; CDR3nt: TGCGCCAGCAGCTTTAAAACAGGGCGTTTGGACGCCGGGGAGCTGTTTTTT
j_gene: TRBJ2-2; v_gene: TRBV5-4; d_gene: TRBD1; abundance: few; CDR3aa: CASSLGQGALTGELFF; CDR3nt: TGTGCCAGCAGCTTGGGACAGGGGGCACTTACCGGGGAGCTGTTTTTT
j_gene: TRBJ2-3; v_gene: TRBV4-1; d_gene: TRBD2; abundance: many; CDR3aa: CASSQLGLSPDTQYF; CDR3nt: TGCGCCAGCAGCCAATTGGGACTATCCCCAGATACGCAGTATTTT
j_gene: TRBJ2-1; v_gene: TRBV25-1; d_gene: TRBD2; abundance: -; CDR3aa: CASSDWGTSGGSYNEQFF; CDR3nt: TGTGCCAGCAGTGATTGGGGTACTAGCGGGGGCTCCTACAATGAGCAGTTCTTC
j_gene: TRBJ2-3; v_gene: TRBV2; d_gene: -; abundance: -; CDR3aa: CASRFPSGVLSDTQYF; CDR3nt: TGTGCCAGCCGATTCCCTTCGGGGGTATTGTCAGATACGCAGTATTTT
j_gene: TRBJ2-7; v_gene: TRBV18; d_gene: -; abundance: -; CDR3aa: CASSRGPQVYEQYF; CDR3nt: TGTGCCAGCTCACGGGGCCCGCAGGTCTACGAGCAGTACTTC
j_gene: TRBJ1-1; v_gene: TRBV6-5; d_gene: -; abundance: few; CDR3aa: CASSYTGRPEAFF; CDR3nt: TGTGCCAGCAGTTACACAGGCCGCCCTGAAGCTTTCTTT
j_gene: TRBJ2-5; v_gene: TRBV6-1; d_gene: -; abundance: few; CDR3aa: CASRRVRIETQYF; CDR3nt: TGTGCCAGCAGGAGGGTTCGGATAGAGACCCAGTACTTC
j_gene: TRBJ2-3; v_gene: TRBV27; d_gene: -; abundance: few; CDR3aa: CASSLQGSDTQYF; CDR3nt: TGTGCCAGCAGTTTACAGGGGTCAGATACGCAGTATTTT